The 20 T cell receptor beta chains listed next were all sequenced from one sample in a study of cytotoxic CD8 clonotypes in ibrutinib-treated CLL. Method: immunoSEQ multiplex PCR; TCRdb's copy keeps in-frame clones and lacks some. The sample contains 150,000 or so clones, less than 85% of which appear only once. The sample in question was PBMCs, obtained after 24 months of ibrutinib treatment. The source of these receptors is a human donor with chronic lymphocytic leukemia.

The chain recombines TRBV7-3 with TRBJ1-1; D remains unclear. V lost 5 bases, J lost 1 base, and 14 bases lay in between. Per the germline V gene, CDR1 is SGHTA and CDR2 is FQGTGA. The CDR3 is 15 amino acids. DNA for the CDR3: TGTGCCAGCAGCCCCGGAACCGGTTCGAACACTGAAGCTTTCTTT. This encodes CASSPGTGSNTEAFF.

The CDR3: CASSGQFSGQINTEAFF. The CDR3 DNA follows: TGTGCCAGCTCAGGACAGTTTTCCGGCCAAATAAACACTGAAGCTTTCTTT. V and J are TRBV18 and TRBJ1-1, with D possibly matching TRBD1 (6 bases). The CDR3 has 17 residues. Trimming pared 5 bases from V and 2 bases from J, leaving 21 bases between. Germline V gene sequence: CDR1 KGHSH, CDR2 LQKENI. The full variable domain, its missing parts supplied by reference TRBV18 and TRBJ1-1, is NAGVMQNPRHLVRRRGQEARLRCSPMKGHSHVYWYRQLPEEGLKFMVYLQKENIIDESGMPKERFSAEFPKEGPSILRIQQVVRGDSAAYFCASSGQFSGQINTEAFFGQGTRLTVV.

CDR3 sequence reads: CASSQDDLWGYGYTF. CDR3 sequence (DNA): TGTGCCAGCAGCCAAGATGACCTCTGGGGCTATGGCTACACCTTC. This chain uses TRBV14 with TRBJ1-2, with D unresolved. This CDR3 spans 15 amino acids. Germline loops: CDR1 SGHDN, CDR2 FVKESK. The V gene lost 0 bases and the J gene lost 4 bases, with 12 bases spanning the gap.

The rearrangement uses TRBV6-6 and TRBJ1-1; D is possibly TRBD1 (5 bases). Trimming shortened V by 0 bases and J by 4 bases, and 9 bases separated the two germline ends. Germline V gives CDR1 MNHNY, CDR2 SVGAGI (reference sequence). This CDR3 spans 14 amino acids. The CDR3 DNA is TGTGCCAGCAGTTACTCGAGGGACGCCACTGAAGCTTTCTTT. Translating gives CASSYSRDATEAFF.

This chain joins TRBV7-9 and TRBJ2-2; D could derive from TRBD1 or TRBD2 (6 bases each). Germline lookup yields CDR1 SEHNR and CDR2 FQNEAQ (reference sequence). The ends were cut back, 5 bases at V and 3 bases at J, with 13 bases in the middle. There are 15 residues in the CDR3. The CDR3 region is CASSLGGLDTGELFF. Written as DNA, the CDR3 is TGTGCCAGCAGCCTAGGGGGGCTCGACACCGGGGAGCTGTTTTTT. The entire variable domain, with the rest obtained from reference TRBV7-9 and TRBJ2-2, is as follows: DTGVSQNPRHKITKRGQNVTFRCDPISEHNRLYWYRQTLGQGPEFLTYFQNEAQLEKSRLLSDRFSAERPKGSFSTLEIQRTEQGDSAMYLCASSLGGLDTGELFFGEGSRLTVL.

The CDR3 sequence is CASSEFLGDTEAFF. DNA of the CDR3: TGTGCCAGCAGTGAATTTCTGGGTGACACTGAAGCTTTCTTT. This chain joins TRBV6-1 and TRBJ1-1; D is undetermined. Germline CDR1 reads MNHNS; CDR2 reads SASEGT. The length of the CDR3 is 14 residues. V shed 2 bases and J shed 3 bases, with 10 bases lying between them.

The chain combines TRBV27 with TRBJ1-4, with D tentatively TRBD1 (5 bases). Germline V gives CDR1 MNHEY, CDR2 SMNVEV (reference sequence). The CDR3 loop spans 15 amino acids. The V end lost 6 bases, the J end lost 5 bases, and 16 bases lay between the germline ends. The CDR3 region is CASRSLGAFNEKLFF. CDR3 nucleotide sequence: TGTGCCAGCAGATCACTCGGGGCATTCAATGAAAAACTGTTTTTT.

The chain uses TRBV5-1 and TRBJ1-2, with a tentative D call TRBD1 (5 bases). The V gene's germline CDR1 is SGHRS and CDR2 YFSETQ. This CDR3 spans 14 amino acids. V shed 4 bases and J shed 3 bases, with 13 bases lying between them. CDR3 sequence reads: CASSIGGGDYGYTF. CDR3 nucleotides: TGCGCCAGCAGCATCGGCGGGGGAGACTATGGCTACACCTTC. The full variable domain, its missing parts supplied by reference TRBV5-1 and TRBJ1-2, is KAGVTQTPRYLIKTRGQQVTLSCSPISGHRSVSWYQQTPGQGLQFLFEYFSETQRNKGNFPGRFSGRQFSNSRSEMNVSTLELGDSALYLCASSIGGGDYGYTFGSGTRLTVV.

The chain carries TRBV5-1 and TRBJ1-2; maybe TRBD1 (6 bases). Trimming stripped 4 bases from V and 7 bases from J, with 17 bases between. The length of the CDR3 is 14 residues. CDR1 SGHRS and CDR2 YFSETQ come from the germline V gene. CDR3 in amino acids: CASSGGQYETGYTF. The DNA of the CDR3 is TGCGCCAGCAGCGGGGGACAATACGAAACTGGCTACACCTTC.

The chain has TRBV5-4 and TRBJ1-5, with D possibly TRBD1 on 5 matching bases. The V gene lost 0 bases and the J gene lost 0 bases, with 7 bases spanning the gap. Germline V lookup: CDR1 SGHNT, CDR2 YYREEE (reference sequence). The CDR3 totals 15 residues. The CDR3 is CASSLGQHSNQPQHF. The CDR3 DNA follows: TGTGCCAGCAGCTTGGGACAGCATAGCAATCAGCCCCAGCATTTT. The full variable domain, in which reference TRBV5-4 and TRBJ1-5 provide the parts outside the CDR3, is ETGVTQSPTHLIKTRGQQVTLRCSSQSGHNTVSWYQQALGQGPQFIFQYYREEENGRGNFPPRFSGLQFPNYSSELNVNALELDDSALYLCASSLGQHSNQPQHFGDGTRLSIL.

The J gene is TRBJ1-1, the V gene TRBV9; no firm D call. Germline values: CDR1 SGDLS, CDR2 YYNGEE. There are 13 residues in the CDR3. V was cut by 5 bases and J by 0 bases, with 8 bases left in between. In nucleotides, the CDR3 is TGTGCCAGCAGGGGAACTGTGAACACTGAAGCTTTCTTT. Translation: CASRGTVNTEAFF.

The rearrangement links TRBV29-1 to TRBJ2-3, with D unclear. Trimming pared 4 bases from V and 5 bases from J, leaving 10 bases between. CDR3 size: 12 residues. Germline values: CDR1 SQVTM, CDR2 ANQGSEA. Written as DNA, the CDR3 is TGCAGCGTTGTCGGCCTGGGAGATACGCAGTATTTT. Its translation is CSVVGLGDTQYF.

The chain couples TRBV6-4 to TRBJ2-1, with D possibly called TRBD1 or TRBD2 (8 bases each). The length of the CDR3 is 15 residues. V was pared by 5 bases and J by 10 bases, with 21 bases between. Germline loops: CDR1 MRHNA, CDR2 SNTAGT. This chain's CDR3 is CASSSNSGTGREQFF. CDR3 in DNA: TGTGCCAGCAGTTCCAATAGCGGGACAGGTAGAGAGCAGTTCTTC.

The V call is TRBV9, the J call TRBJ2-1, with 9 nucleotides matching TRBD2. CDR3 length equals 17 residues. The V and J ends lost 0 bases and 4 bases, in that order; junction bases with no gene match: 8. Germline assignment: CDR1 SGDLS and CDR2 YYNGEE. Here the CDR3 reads CASSVVRAGGVYNEQFF. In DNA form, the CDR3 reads TGTGCCAGCAGCGTAGTTCGAGCGGGAGGAGTATACAATGAGCAGTTCTTC.

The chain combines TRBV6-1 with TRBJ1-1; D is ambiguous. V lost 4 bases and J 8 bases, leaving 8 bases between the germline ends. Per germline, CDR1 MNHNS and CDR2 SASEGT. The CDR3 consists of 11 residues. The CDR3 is CASSAVVEAFF. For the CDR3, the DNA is TGTGCCAGCAGTGCTGTGGTCGAAGCTTTCTTT.

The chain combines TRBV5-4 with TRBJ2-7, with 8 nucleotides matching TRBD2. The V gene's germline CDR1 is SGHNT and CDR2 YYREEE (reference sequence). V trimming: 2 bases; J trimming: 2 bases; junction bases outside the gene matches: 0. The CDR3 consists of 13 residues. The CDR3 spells CASSFSGTYEQYF. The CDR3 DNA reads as TGTGCCAGCAGCTTTAGCGGGACCTACGAGCAGTACTTC.

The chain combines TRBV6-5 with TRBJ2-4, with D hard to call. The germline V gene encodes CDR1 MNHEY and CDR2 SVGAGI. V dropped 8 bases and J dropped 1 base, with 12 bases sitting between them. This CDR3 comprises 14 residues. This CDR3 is CASLNTEAKNIQYF. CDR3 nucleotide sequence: TGTGCCAGCCTCAATACGGAGGCCAAAAACATTCAGTACTTC.

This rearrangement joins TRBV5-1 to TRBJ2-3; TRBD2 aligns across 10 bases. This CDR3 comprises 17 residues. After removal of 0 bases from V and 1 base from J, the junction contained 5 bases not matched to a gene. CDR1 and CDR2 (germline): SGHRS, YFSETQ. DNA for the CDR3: TGCGCCAGCAGCTTGGGTCTAGCGGGGGTCGGCACAGATACGCAGTATTTT. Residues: CASSLGLAGVGTDTQYF.

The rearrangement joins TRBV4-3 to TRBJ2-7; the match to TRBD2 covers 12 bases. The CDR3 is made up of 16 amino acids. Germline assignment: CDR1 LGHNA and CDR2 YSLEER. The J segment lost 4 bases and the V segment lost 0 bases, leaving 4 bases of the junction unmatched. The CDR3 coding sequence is TGCGCCAGCAGCCAAGAAACTAGCGGGGGGTATTACGAGCAGTACTTC. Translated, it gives CASSQETSGGYYEQYF.

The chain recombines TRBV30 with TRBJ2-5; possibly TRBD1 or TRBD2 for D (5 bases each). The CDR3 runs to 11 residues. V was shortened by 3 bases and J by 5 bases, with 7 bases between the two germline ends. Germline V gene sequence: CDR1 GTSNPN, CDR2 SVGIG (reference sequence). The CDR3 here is CAWSREETQYF. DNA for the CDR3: TGTGCCTGGAGCAGGGAGGAGACCCAGTACTTC.